This TCR beta chain stems from a study of identical twins. The V gene lost 2 bases and the J gene lost 1 base, with 8 bases spanning the gap. CDR1 is SGHRS, CDR2 YFSETQ, per germline. The length of the CDR3 is 14 residues. A universal primer binding site was introduced by template switching. The final cDNA contained unique molecular identifiers. TCRdb used MiXCR to reprocess the 5' RACE reads, holding one entry per CDR3 protein. The sample contains approximately 220,000 distinct CDR3 sequences, 7.5% of which appear only once. These data were also filed under a second study, of yellow fever vaccine responses in identical twins.

This TCR was sampled from a young woman in good health. The chain carries TRBV5-1 and TRBJ2-3; D possibly corresponds to TRBD2 (5 bases). Sequenced sample: memory (CD45RO+) T cells sorted from blood. The CDR3 sequence: CASSLLSGTDTQYF. The CDR3 DNA follows: TGCGCCAGCAGCTTACTTAGCGGCACAGATACGCAGTATTTT. Looking up the rest from reference TRBV5-1 and TRBJ2-3 gives the full variable domain: KAGVTQTPRYLIKTRGQQVTLSCSPISGHRSVSWYQQTPGQGLQFLFEYFSETQRNKGNFPGRFSGRQFSNSRSEMNVSTLELGDSALYLCASSLLSGTDTQYFGPGTRLTVL.